One sample yielded the 21 T cell receptor beta chains listed below, sequenced in a study of blood T cell repertoires in COVID-19. Profiled with immunoSEQ multiplex PCR; TCRdb holds only in-frame clones, not every one. The sample has about 58,000 clones, about 88% seen once. The sample consisted of peripheral blood. Receptor source: a woman aged 70-85 years with active COVID-19.

V is TRBV10-2 and J is TRBJ1-4, with TRBD1 matching over 9 bases. The V gene end was trimmed by 2 bases and the J gene end by 5 bases; junction bases not matched to a gene: 3. Germline CDR1 and CDR2: WSHSY and SAAADI. The CDR3 is 15 residues long. The CDR3 sequence: CASSEIGQGNEKLFF. The CDR3 DNA is TGCGCCAGCAGTGAGATAGGACAGGGGAATGAAAAACTGTTTTTT.

The rearrangement links TRBV19 to TRBJ2-4, with D uncertain. This CDR3 contains 14 residues. Trimming took 4 bases from V and 7 from J, leaving 14 bases between them. The germline CDR1 and CDR2 sequences are LNHDA and SQIVND (reference sequence). The CDR3 protein is CASSTYSGQNIQYF. CDR3 nucleotide sequence: TGTGCCAGTAGTACCTACAGTGGGCAGAACATTCAGTACTTC.

This chain links TRBV19 with TRBJ2-2, with TRBD1 matching over 8 bases. Germline V lookup: CDR1 LNHDA, CDR2 SQIVND (reference sequence). J was trimmed by 0 bases and V by 7 bases; bases with no gene match: 4. This CDR3 contains 15 residues. CDR3 nucleotide sequence: TGTGCCAGTACCCAGGGACAGGCGAACACCGGGGAGCTGTTTTTT. It encodes CASTQGQANTGELFF.

The genes are TRBV4-1 and TRBJ1-2; 7 bases line up with TRBD1. The CDR3 has 14 residues. V dropped 2 bases and J dropped 3; count of bases not matched to a gene: 3. Germline-derived CDR1 and CDR2 are MGHRA and YSYEKL. The CDR3 sequence: CASSQQTGDYGYTF. The DNA of the CDR3 is TGCGCCAGCAGCCAACAAACAGGGGACTATGGCTACACCTTC.

The chain joins TRBV15 to TRBJ1-1; D is undetermined. The CDR3 runs 15 residues. Trimming took off 1 base at V and 6 bases at J, with 15 bases between the two ends. CDR1 and CDR2 from the germline V gene are LNHNV and YYDKDF (reference sequence). Here the CDR3 DNA reads TGTGCCACCAGCAGAGGGATTGACGCACGGGCTGAAGCTTTCTTT. Residues: CATSRGIDARAEAFF.

This chain links TRBV6-5 with TRBJ1-1, with a possible D match to TRBD1 (5 bases). Trimming stripped 0 bases from V and 5 bases from J, with 16 bases between. The CDR3 length is 16 residues. The germline V gene has CDR1 MNHEY and CDR2 SVGAGI. In nucleotides, the CDR3 is TGTGCCAGCAGTTACTCCGAGGGGCGCGGGGGGACTGAAGCTTTCTTT. Translated, it gives CASSYSEGRGGTEAFF.

The V gene is TRBV2, the J gene TRBJ1-1, with a possible D match to TRBD1 (5 bases). The CDR3 covers 13 residues. CDR1 is SNHLY, CDR2 FYNNEI, per germline. V was pared by 8 bases and J by 2 bases, with 12 bases between. For the CDR3, the DNA is TGTGCCAGCCGCGGGGGTGTAAACACTGAAGCTTTCTTT. This sequence encodes CASRGGVNTEAFF.

This rearrangement joins TRBV27 to TRBJ2-1; 7 bases align to TRBD2. After removal of 6 bases from V and 3 bases from J, the junction contained 11 bases not matched to a gene. The CDR3 consists of 16 residues. CDR1 is MNHEY and CDR2 is SMNVEV in the germline V gene (reference sequence). The chain's CDR3 is CASRVWGEGSYNEQFF. CDR3 nucleotide sequence: TGTGCCAGCAGAGTTTGGGGGGAGGGTAGCTACAATGAGCAGTTCTTC.

V and J are TRBV3-1 (or the pseudogene TRBV3-2) and TRBJ1-5; D not resolved. Germline V gives CDR1 LGHDT, CDR2 YNNKEL (reference sequence). V was clipped by 4 bases and J by 4 bases, with 8 bases between them. The CDR3 has 13 amino acids. This CDR3 reads CASSPEHNQPQHF. CDR3 bases: TGTGCCAGCAGCCCCGAACATAATCAGCCCCAGCATTTT.

This chain joins TRBV5-1 and TRBJ1-1; 10 bases map to TRBD1. This CDR3 has 15 amino acids. Germline V gene data show CDR1 as SGHRS and CDR2 as YFSETQ. V was clipped by 1 base and J by 3 bases; unmatched bases: 3. This CDR3 reads CASSLSDRGHTEAFF. DNA of the CDR3: TGCGCCAGCAGCTTGTCCGACAGGGGGCACACTGAAGCTTTCTTT.

The chain combines TRBV5-4 with TRBJ2-7, with 7 nucleotides matching TRBD2. Trimming cost V 0 bases and J 4 bases; bases outside gene matches: 7. The CDR3 covers 15 residues. Germline values: CDR1 SGHNT, CDR2 YYREEE (reference sequence). CDR3: CASSLAAGAPYEQYF. The DNA for the CDR3 is TGTGCCAGCAGCTTGGCGGCGGGAGCCCCGTACGAGCAGTACTTC. The full variable domain, its missing parts supplied by reference TRBV5-4 and TRBJ2-7, is ETGVTQSPTHLIKTRGQQVTLRCSSQSGHNTVSWYQQALGQGPQFIFQYYREEENGRGNFPPRFSGLQFPNYSSELNVNALELDDSALYLCASSLAAGAPYEQYFGPGTRLTVT.

J is TRBJ2-5 and V is TRBV19; no definite D call. The CDR3 consists of 15 residues. V gave up 7 bases and J gave up 4 bases, with 19 bases separating them. Germline V gene data show CDR1 as LNHDA and CDR2 as SQIVND (reference sequence). CDR3 sequence reads: CASTPGRIIGETQYF. The CDR3 DNA reads TGTGCCAGTACCCCCGGTCGAATTATTGGAGAGACCCAGTACTTC.

This chain joins TRBV5-1 and TRBJ1-1; 9 bases match TRBD1. The CDR3 is made up of 13 amino acids. CDR1 SGHRS and CDR2 YFSETQ come from the germline V gene. After removal of 4 bases from V and 7 bases from J, the junction contained 5 bases not matched to a gene. The CDR3 DNA reads as TGCGCCAGCAGCCAGGGACAGGGAAGTGAAGCTTTCTTT. Its translation: CASSQGQGSEAFF.

The V gene is TRBV11-1, the J gene TRBJ2-1; D remains ambiguous. Germline CDR1 SGHAT, CDR2 FQDESV (reference sequence). The V end lost 3 bases, the J end lost 3 bases, and 9 bases lay between the germline ends. The length of the CDR3 is 14 residues. The CDR3 spells CASSLVISYNEQFF. The CDR3 bases are TGTGCCAGCAGCTTGGTCATCAGCTACAATGAGCAGTTCTTC.

This clone was seen just once. CDR3 bases: TGTGCCAGTAGAGGCGACAGAAACCAACCCCCGAGAGAAAAACTGTTTTTT. Amino acid sequence: CASRGDRNQPPREKLFF. This chain joins TRBV19 and TRBJ1-4; a possible D gene is TRBD1 (5 bases). Trimming stripped 6 bases from V and 8 bases from J, with 25 bases between. This CDR3 region has 17 residues. Germline V CDR1 and CDR2: LNHDA, SQIVND (reference sequence).

The chain joins TRBV7-2 to TRBJ2-5, with D unresolved. CDR1 is SGHTA and CDR2 is FQGNSA in the germline V gene. V lost 4 bases and J lost 5, with 17 bases in between. The CDR3 runs to 15 residues. The chain's CDR3 is CASSSSRVGVETQYF. Here the CDR3 DNA reads TGTGCCAGCAGCTCTAGTCGGGTCGGCGTGGAGACCCAGTACTTC.

The chain links TRBV18 to TRBJ2-6, with D unclear. Germline CDR1 KGHSH, CDR2 LQKENI. The CDR3 covers 17 residues. Trimming removed 7 bases from V and 0 bases from J, with 16 bases in between. In DNA, the CDR3 is TGTGCCAGCTACCAGGAACTTATAACCTCTGGGGCCAACGTCCTGACTTTC. It encodes CASYQELITSGANVLTF.

The chain joins TRBV6-1 to TRBJ2-4, with D tentatively TRBD1 (7 bases). This CDR3 comprises 14 residues. Germline V gene data show CDR1 as MNHNS and CDR2 as SASEGT. The ends were cut back, 2 bases at V and 8 bases at J, with 13 bases in the middle. For the CDR3, the DNA is TGTGCCAGCAGTGAAACGACAGGGAGGCACATTCAGTACTTC. Translated, it gives CASSETTGRHIQYF.

The J gene is TRBJ1-4, the V gene TRBV5-1, with 7 bases fitting TRBD1. The germline V gene has CDR1 SGHRS and CDR2 YFSETQ. The junction had 8 bases not matched to a gene; V was cut back by 1 base and J by 8 bases. The CDR3 spans 15 residues. CDR3 residues: CASSLSGTVGEKLFF. In DNA form, the CDR3 reads TGCGCCAGCAGCTTGTCCGGGACAGTTGGAGAAAAACTGTTTTTT.

This sequence joins TRBV28 and TRBJ2-3, with 7 bases identical to TRBD2. CDR1 and CDR2 from the germline V gene are MDHEN and SYDVKM. There are 12 residues in the CDR3. The V and J ends lost 2 bases and 8 bases, in that order; junction bases with no gene match: 1. CDR3 in DNA: TGTGCCAGCAGTTTACCGGGAGGTACGCAGTATTTT. It is translated as CASSLPGGTQYF.

A single count supports this clone. The V call is TRBV7-3, the J call TRBJ2-5, with 7 bases that match TRBD2. The ends lost 2 bases at V and 5 bases at J; junction bases unmatched: 11. The CDR3 sequence is 16 residues long. Germline V gene data show CDR1 as SGHTA and CDR2 as FQGTGA. CDR3 loop: CASSLYGGGRMETQYF. The CDR3 region has the DNA TGTGCCAGCAGCTTATATGGAGGCGGGAGAATGGAGACCCAGTACTTC.